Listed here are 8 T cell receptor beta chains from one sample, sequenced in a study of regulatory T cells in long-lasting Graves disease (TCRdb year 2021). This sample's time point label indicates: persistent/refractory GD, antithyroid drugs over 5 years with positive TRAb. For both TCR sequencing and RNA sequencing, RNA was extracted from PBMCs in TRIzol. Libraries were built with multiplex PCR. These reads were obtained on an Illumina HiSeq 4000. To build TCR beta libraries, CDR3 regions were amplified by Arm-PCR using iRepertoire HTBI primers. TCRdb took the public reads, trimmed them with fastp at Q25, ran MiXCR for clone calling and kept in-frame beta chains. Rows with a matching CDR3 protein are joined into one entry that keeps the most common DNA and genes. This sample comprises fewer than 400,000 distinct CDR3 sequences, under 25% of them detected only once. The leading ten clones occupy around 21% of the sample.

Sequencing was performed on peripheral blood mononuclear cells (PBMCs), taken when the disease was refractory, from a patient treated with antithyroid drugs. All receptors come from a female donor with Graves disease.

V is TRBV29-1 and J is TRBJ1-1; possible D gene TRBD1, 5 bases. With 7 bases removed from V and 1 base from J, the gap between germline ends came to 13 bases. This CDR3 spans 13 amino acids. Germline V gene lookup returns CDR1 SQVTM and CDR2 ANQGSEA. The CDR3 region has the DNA TGCAGCGCAACGACAGCCTGGAACACTGAAGCTTTCTTT. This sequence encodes CSATTAWNTEAFF.

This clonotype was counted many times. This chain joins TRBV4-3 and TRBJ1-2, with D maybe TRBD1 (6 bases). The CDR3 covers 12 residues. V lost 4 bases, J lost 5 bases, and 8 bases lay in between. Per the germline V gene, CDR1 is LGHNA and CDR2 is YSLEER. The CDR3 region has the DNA TGCGCCAGCAGCCTCGGACAGTATGGCTACACCTTC. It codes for CASSLGQYGYTF.

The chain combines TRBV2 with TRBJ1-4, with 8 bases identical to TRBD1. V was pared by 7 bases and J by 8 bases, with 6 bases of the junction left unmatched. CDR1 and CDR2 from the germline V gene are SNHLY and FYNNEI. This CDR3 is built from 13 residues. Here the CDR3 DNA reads TGTGCCAGCACAAACAGGGGGGACGAAAAACTGTTTTTT. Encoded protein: CASTNRGDEKLFF.

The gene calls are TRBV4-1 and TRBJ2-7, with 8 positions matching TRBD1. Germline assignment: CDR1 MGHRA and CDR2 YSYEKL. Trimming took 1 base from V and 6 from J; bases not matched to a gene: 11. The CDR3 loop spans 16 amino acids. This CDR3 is CASSQVADRAPPEQYF. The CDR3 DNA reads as TGCGCCAGCAGCCAAGTCGCGGACAGGGCCCCTCCCGAGCAGTACTTC.

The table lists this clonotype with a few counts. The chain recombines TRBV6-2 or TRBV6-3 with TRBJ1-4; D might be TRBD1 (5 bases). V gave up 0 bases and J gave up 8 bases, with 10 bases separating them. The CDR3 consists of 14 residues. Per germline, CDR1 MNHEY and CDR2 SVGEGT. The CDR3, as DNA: TGTGCCAGCAGTTACTCGACAGTCTCCGAAAAACTGTTTTTT. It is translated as CASSYSTVSEKLFF.

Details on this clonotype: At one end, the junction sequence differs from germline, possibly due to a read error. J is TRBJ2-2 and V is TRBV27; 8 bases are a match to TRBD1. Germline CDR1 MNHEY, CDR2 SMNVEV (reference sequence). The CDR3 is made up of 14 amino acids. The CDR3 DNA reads TGTGCCAGCAGAAGACAGGGGAACGCCGGGGAGCTGTTTTTT. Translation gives CASRRQGNAGELFF.

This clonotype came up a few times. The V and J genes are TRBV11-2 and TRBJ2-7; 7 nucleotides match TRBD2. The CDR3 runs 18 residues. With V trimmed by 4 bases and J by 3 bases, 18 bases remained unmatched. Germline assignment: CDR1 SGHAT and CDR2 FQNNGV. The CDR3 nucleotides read TGTGCCAGCAGCTCGGCGGTCCAGCGGGGAGAGTCCCTCTACGAGCAGTACTTC. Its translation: CASSSAVQRGESLYEQYF. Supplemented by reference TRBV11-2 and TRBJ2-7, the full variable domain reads EAGVAQSPRYKIIEKRQSVAFWCNPISGHATLYWYQQILGQGPKLLIQFQNNGVVDDSQLPKDRFSAERLKGVDSTLKIQPAKLEDSAVYLCASSSAVQRGESLYEQYFGPGTRLTVT.

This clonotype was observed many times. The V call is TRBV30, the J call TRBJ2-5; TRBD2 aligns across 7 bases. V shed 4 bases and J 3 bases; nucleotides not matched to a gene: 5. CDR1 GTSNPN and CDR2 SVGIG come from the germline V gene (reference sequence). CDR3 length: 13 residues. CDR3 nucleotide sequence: TGTGCCTGGACGGCTAGCGGCAAAGAGACCCAGTACTTC. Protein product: CAWTASGKETQYF.